A single TCR beta chain is shown here with its context. Its antigen is not identified. This sample was included in a study of shared clonotypes between healthy human individuals. General study results and limits: Naive CD4 clonotypes were shared across a few donors at about 5%.

J was trimmed by 3 bases and V by 1 base; bases with no gene match: 3. The CDR3 runs to 14 residues. Germline CDR1 and CDR2: MGHRA and YSYEKL. Profiled with immunoSEQ multiplex PCR; TCRdb holds only in-frame clones, not every one. The sample has about 820,000 clones, 85% to 95% seen once. The naive CD8 population came from CD45RO-negative cells selected for CCR7, without terminally differentiated effector memory CD45RA+ cells. The sequenced sample was naive CD8+ T cells sorted from blood. The TCR originated in a man between 25 and 39 years old in good health. V and J are TRBV4-1 and TRBJ2-7; 7 nucleotides align to TRBD1. The DNA for the CDR3 is TGCGCCAGCAGCCAAGGGGGACAGCTCTACGAGCAGTACTTC. It translates to CASSQGGQLYEQYF.